Following are 28 T cell receptor beta chains from one sample sequenced in a study of cytomegalovirus exposure and HLA in healthy donors. Sequencing was performed with immunoSEQ multiplex PCR; in TCRdb, only in-frame clones are kept and a portion is missing. The repertoire includes about 360,000 clones, 75% to 90% of them detected once, and under 0.95% sits in the top ten. Sequences were obtained from PBMCs. Every receptor here comes from a woman aged 18 to 35 in good health and CMV-seronegative.

The CDR3 coding sequence is TGCGCCAGCAGCGCTACGGGGGGGTCCCTCGCAGATACGCAGTATTTT. It translates to CASSATGGSLADTQYF. V usage is TRBV5-1 and J usage is TRBJ2-3, with 8 bases matching TRBD2. Germline values: CDR1 SGHRS, CDR2 YFSETQ. V dropped 4 bases and J dropped 4; count of bases not matched to a gene: 11. The CDR3 length is 16 residues.

The chain recombines TRBV6-4 with TRBJ2-3; TRBD1 matches at 7 bases. The junction had 2 bases not matched to a gene; V was cut back by 6 bases and J by 2 bases. CDR3 size: 13 residues. CDR1 and CDR2 from the germline V gene are MRHNA and SNTAGT. CDR3 nucleotide sequence: TGTGCCAGCAGAGGACAGGACACAGATACGCAGTATTTT. Protein: CASRGQDTDTQYF.

This chain links TRBV5-1 with TRBJ1-2; TRBD1 agrees at 7 bases. CDR1 and CDR2 from the germline V gene are SGHRS and YFSETQ. The trim removed 0 bases at V and 7 bases at J, leaving 6 bases unmatched. The CDR3 covers 14 residues. CDR3 DNA: TGCGCCAGCAGCTTGGATCAGGGGGTGCGTGGCTACACCTTC. It encodes CASSLDQGVRGYTF.

This clone was counted only a few times. J is TRBJ1-3 and V is TRBV5-1, with TRBD1 as a possible D gene (6 bases). Trimming took 4 bases from V and 4 from J, leaving 15 bases between them. Germline CDR1 and CDR2: SGHRS and YFSETQ. CDR3 size: 15 residues. CDR3 in amino acids: CASSPGTSIGNTIYF. CDR3 in DNA: TGCGCCAGCAGCCCGGGGACATCGATCGGAAACACCATATATTTT.

The V call is TRBV19, the J call TRBJ2-1; D is undetermined. Trimming removed 7 bases from V and 9 bases from J, with 10 bases in between. The CDR3 covers 11 residues. Germline loops: CDR1 LNHDA, CDR2 SQIVND (reference sequence). The CDR3 DNA reads TGTGCCAGTACCAAGAACGGTGAGCAGTTCTTC. Amino acids: CASTKNGEQFF.

This clone was observed a handful of times. The CDR3 protein is CATSRDLDRVFSGNTIYF. Written as DNA, the CDR3 is TGTGCCACCAGCAGAGATCTAGACAGGGTTTTCTCTGGAAACACCATATATTTT. The chain employs TRBV15 and TRBJ1-3, with TRBD1 matching 7 bases. Trimming cost V 0 bases and J 0 bases; bases outside gene matches: 8. The length of the CDR3 is 18 residues. Germline V gene lookup returns CDR1 LNHNV and CDR2 YYDKDF (reference sequence).

The table lists this clone with a few counts. V usage is TRBV28 and J usage is TRBJ2-7; possibly TRBD2 for D (6 bases). CDR3 size: 16 residues. CDR1 MDHEN and CDR2 SYDVKM come from the germline V gene. Trimming removed 3 bases at V and 1 base at J, with 16 bases between. Here the CDR3 reads CASSFIAGRTSYEQYF. The CDR3 nucleotides read TGTGCCAGCAGTTTCATTGCGGGGAGAACGTCCTACGAGCAGTACTTC. Combining the CDR3 with reference TRBV28 and TRBJ2-7 gives the whole variable domain DVKVTQSSRYLVKRTGEKVFLECVQDMDHENMFWYRQDPGLGLRLIYFSYDVKMKEKGDIPEGYSVSREKKERFSLILESASTNQTSMYLCASSFIAGRTSYEQYFGPGTRLTVT.

V usage is TRBV19 and J usage is TRBJ2-7, with 9 nucleotides matching TRBD1. V lost 8 bases and J lost 7; bases outside the gene matches: 12. Germline CDR1 is LNHDA and CDR2 is SQIVND (reference sequence). This CDR3 has 14 residues. The CDR3 region has the DNA TGTGCCAGTGGACAGGGGTACCCTACGTGGGAGCAGTACTTC. This translates into CASGQGYPTWEQYF.

The chain carries TRBV29-1 and TRBJ1-5; D possibly corresponds to TRBD1 (5 bases). Looked up from germline, CDR1 is SQVTM and CDR2 is ANQGSEA. The CDR3 consists of 13 residues. V lost 7 bases and J 4 bases, leaving 14 bases between the germline ends. The CDR3 DNA reads TGCAGCGCGGTCCTCGGGGGAAATCAGCCCCAGCATTTT. Protein product: CSAVLGGNQPQHF.

The rearrangement links TRBV19 to TRBJ1-5, with a weak D call TRBD1 (5 bases). The germline V gene encodes CDR1 LNHDA and CDR2 SQIVND (reference sequence). This CDR3 region has 14 residues. V lost 3 bases, J lost 11 bases, and 17 bases lay in between. For the CDR3, the DNA is TGTGCCAGTAGTATGGTCGGGAGGGGCAAGGCCCAGCATTTT. The encoded protein is CASSMVGRGKAQHF.

This chain uses TRBV28 with TRBJ2-1, with 8 positions matching TRBD1. The V gene end was trimmed by 3 bases and the J gene end by 8 bases; junction bases not matched to a gene: 6. The CDR3 consists of 14 residues. Germline V gives CDR1 MDHEN, CDR2 SYDVKM. The chain's CDR3 is CASSLGAGGHEQFF. CDR3 DNA: TGTGCCAGCAGTTTGGGGGCAGGGGGCCATGAGCAGTTCTTC.

The chain joins TRBV2 to TRBJ2-2, with D unclear. Germline CDR1 is SNHLY and CDR2 is FYNNEI. V dropped 8 bases and J dropped 1 base, with 8 bases sitting between them. CDR3 length: 13 amino acids. CDR3 sequence (DNA): TGTGCCAGCGGTAATAGGAACACCGGGGAGCTGTTTTTT. Its translation: CASGNRNTGELFF.

The chain carries TRBV5-8 and TRBJ2-7, with a tentative D call TRBD2 (7 bases). V was shortened by 0 bases and J by 3 bases, with 19 bases between the two germline ends. This CDR3 is built from 17 residues. Germline-derived CDR1 and CDR2 are SGHTS and YDEGEE. The CDR3 spells CASSLDPGGGSIYEQYF. The DNA of the CDR3 is TGTGCCAGCAGCTTGGATCCGGGGGGCGGGAGTATCTACGAGCAGTACTTC. The whole variable domain, filled in from reference TRBV5-8 and TRBJ2-7, reads EAGVTQSPTHLIKTRGQQATLRCSPISGHTSVYWYQQALGLGLQFLLWYDEGEERNRGNFPPRFSGRQFPNYSSELNVNALELEDSALYLCASSLDPGGGSIYEQYFGPGTRLTVT.

This chain connects TRBV27 to TRBJ2-1, with D maybe TRBD1 (5 bases). The CDR3 consists of 11 residues. Between the trimmed V and J ends, which lost 6 bases and 12 bases, there was a span of 12 bases. Germline V lookup: CDR1 MNHEY, CDR2 SMNVEV (reference sequence). The CDR3 protein is CASRQGTWQFF. CDR3 bases: TGTGCCAGCAGGCAGGGAACGTGGCAGTTCTTC.

The table lists this clone with a count of one. The rearrangement links TRBV5-6 to TRBJ2-5; possible D gene TRBD2, 5 bases. V was trimmed by 4 bases and J by 1 base, leaving 8 bases between them. This CDR3 comprises 13 residues. Germline CDR1 SGHDT, CDR2 YYEEEE. The DNA of the CDR3 is TGTGCCAGCAGCAGCGGCATCCAAGAGACCCAGTACTTC. Translating it yields CASSSGIQETQYF.

V gene TRBV11-2 combines with J gene TRBJ2-7; D may be TRBD1 (6 bases). The CDR3 extends over 13 amino acids. V dropped 3 bases and J dropped 6 bases, with 12 bases sitting between them. Per germline, CDR1 SGHAT and CDR2 FQNNGV. The CDR3 DNA reads TGTGCCAGCAGCTTCAACACAGGGAGCGAGCAGTACTTC. The encoded protein is CASSFNTGSEQYF.

The CDR3: CASSWSGANEKLFF. CDR3 nucleotide sequence: TGTGCCAGCAGTTGGTCGGGGGCTAATGAAAAACTGTTTTTT. The rearrangement joins TRBV27 to TRBJ1-4; D is possibly TRBD1 (5 bases). Trimming stripped 4 bases from V and 3 bases from J, with 9 bases between. CDR3 length equals 14 residues. Germline V gene lookup returns CDR1 MNHEY and CDR2 SMNVEV (reference sequence).

The V and J genes are TRBV28 and TRBJ2-3; D is possibly TRBD1 or TRBD2 (9 bases each). V dropped 6 bases and J dropped 0 bases, with 40 bases sitting between them. CDR3 length: 24 amino acids. The germline V gene encodes CDR1 MDHEN and CDR2 SYDVKM. The CDR3 spells CASRDRGFELAGSPRVPSTDTQYF. CDR3 nucleotides: TGTGCCAGCAGAGACAGGGGGTTTGAACTAGCGGGCTCTCCCCGCGTACCTAGCACAGATACGCAGTATTTT.

The V call is TRBV5-1, the J call TRBJ1-1; the D is unclear. CDR1 is SGHRS, CDR2 YFSETQ, per germline. The CDR3 length is 14 residues. V lost 4 bases to trimming and J lost 7 bases, with 17 bases between them. The CDR3 sequence is CASSTGPGGREAFF. The DNA for the CDR3 is TGCGCCAGCAGCACCGGGCCGGGAGGCCGTGAAGCTTTCTTT. Together with reference TRBV5-1 and TRBJ1-1, the CDR3 gives the full variable domain: KAGVTQTPRYLIKTRGQQVTLSCSPISGHRSVSWYQQTPGQGLQFLFEYFSETQRNKGNFPGRFSGRQFSNSRSEMNVSTLELGDSALYLCASSTGPGGREAFFGQGTRLTVV.

The chain couples TRBV5-1 to TRBJ2-3; unclear D gene. Germline V gene data show CDR1 as SGHRS and CDR2 as YFSETQ. Deletions cut 7 bases from V and 2 bases from J, with 8 bases between. This CDR3 comprises 12 residues. The CDR3 spells CASRYSTDTQYF. The CDR3 nucleotides read TGCGCCAGCCGTTACTCCACAGATACGCAGTATTTT.

The chain carries TRBV7-9 and TRBJ1-2; 7 nucleotides agree with TRBD1. The germline CDR1 and CDR2 sequences are SEHNR and FQNEAQ (reference sequence). Trimming took 3 bases from V and 4 from J; bases not matched to a gene: 5. CDR3 size: 14 residues. DNA for the CDR3: TGTGCCAGCAGCTTTTCTGGGACAGCCTATGGCTACACCTTC. As protein: CASSFSGTAYGYTF.

The gene calls are TRBV5-1 and TRBJ1-2, with D perhaps matching TRBD1 (5 bases). Deletions cut 4 bases from V and 5 bases from J, with 18 bases between. Per germline, CDR1 SGHRS and CDR2 YFSETQ. This CDR3 spans 15 amino acids. CDR3 coding DNA: TGCGCCAGCAGCCCTGGGGCGGAACCGGGTTATGGCTACACCTTC. Translated: CASSPGAEPGYGYTF.

The rearrangement links TRBV28 to TRBJ1-5, with D maybe TRBD1 (6 bases). V shed 4 bases and J shed 5 bases, with 15 bases lying between them. The CDR3 has 15 residues. CDR1 is MDHEN and CDR2 is SYDVKM in the germline V gene. For the CDR3, the DNA is TGTGCCAGCAGTTGGGGGACACCTGGTTATCAGCCCCAGCATTTT. This codes for CASSWGTPGYQPQHF.

The V and J genes are TRBV28 and TRBJ2-7; 10 bases line up with TRBD2. CDR1 MDHEN and CDR2 SYDVKM come from the germline V gene. The junction had 10 bases not matched to a gene; V was cut back by 2 bases and J by 3 bases. This CDR3 has 17 amino acids. The CDR3 is CASSLPRGAGGFYEQYF. The CDR3 DNA reads as TGTGCCAGCAGTTTACCTCGTGGAGCGGGAGGGTTCTACGAGCAGTACTTC.

The V gene is TRBV4-1, the J gene TRBJ2-7, with a weak D call TRBD1 (6 bases). Germline loops: CDR1 MGHRA, CDR2 YSYEKL. V was clipped by 2 bases and J by 5 bases, with 16 bases between them. CDR3 size: 15 residues. In nucleotides, the CDR3 is TGCGCCAGCAGCCAACTTCCCCAGGGGAGTAACGAGCAGTACTTC. Its protein is CASSQLPQGSNEQYF.

The V and J genes are TRBV2 and TRBJ2-7; a possible D gene is TRBD1 (5 bases). This CDR3 region has 14 residues. Trimming took off 4 bases at V and 7 bases at J, with 17 bases between the two ends. Per germline, CDR1 SNHLY and CDR2 FYNNEI. DNA of the CDR3: TGTGCCAGCAGTGGGGCAGGGTCTCTGGTAGAGCAGTACTTC. This gives the protein CASSGAGSLVEQYF. The full variable domain, completed using reference TRBV2 and TRBJ2-7, is EPEVTQTPSHQVTQMGQEVILRCVPISNHLYFYWYRQILGQKVEFLVSFYNNEISEKSEIFDDQFSVERPDGSNFTLKIRSTKLEDSAMYFCASSGAGSLVEQYFGPGTRLTVT.

The chain uses TRBV18 and TRBJ1-1; D is unresolved. The length of the CDR3 is 13 residues. V was clipped by 7 bases and J by 6 bases, with 15 bases between them. Germline V gives CDR1 KGHSH, CDR2 LQKENI. CDR3 DNA sequence: TGTGCCAGCTTTACGGACGGGGTCGCTGAAGCTTTCTTT. Translation: CASFTDGVAEAFF.

The rearrangement joins TRBV27 to TRBJ2-3; 7 nucleotides agree with TRBD1. The CDR3 covers 15 residues. Looked up from germline, CDR1 is MNHEY and CDR2 is SMNVEV (reference sequence). With 3 bases clipped from V and 3 bases from J, the junction kept 6 bases outside the gene matches. Here the CDR3 reads CASSLIGTDTDTQYF. CDR3 nucleotides: TGTGCCAGCAGTTTGATAGGGACAGATACAGATACGCAGTATTTT.